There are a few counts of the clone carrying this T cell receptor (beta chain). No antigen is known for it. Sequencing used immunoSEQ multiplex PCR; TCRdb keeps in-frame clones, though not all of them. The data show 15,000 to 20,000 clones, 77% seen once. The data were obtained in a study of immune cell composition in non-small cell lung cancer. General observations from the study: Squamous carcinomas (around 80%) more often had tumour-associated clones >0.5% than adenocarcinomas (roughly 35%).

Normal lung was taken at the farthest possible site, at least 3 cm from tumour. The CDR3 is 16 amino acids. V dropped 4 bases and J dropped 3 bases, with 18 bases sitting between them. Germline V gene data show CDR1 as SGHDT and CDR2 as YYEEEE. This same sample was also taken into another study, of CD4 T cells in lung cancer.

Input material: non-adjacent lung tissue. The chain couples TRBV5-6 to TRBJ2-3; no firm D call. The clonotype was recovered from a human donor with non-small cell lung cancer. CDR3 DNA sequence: TGTGCCAGCAGCCCCTCAGTTGGGGTTAGAACAGATACGCAGTATTTT. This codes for CASSPSVGVRTDTQYF.